The 30 T cell receptor beta chains reported below all come from one sample, sequenced in a study of identical twins. A single record per CDR3 protein comes from TCRdb applying MiXCR to the 5' RACE reads. The sample holds fewer than 650,000 distinct CDR3 sequences, just over 7% seen once. The data also belong to a second study, concerning yellow fever vaccine responses in identical twins.

The specimen was PBMCs. The receptors originated from a woman under 30 in good health.

This clonotype has a handful of counts. The rearrangement links TRBV10-3 to TRBJ2-4, with D unresolved. Germline loops: CDR1 ENHRY, CDR2 SYGVKD. The V gene lost 10 bases and the J gene lost 7 bases, with 14 bases spanning the gap. The CDR3 extends over 12 amino acids. Written as DNA, the CDR3 is TGTGCCACTCACGGGCCGGAGAACATTCAGTACTTC. It yields the protein CATHGPENIQYF.

The table lists this clonotype with a few counts. The chain is built from TRBV24-1 and TRBJ2-3, with D possibly being TRBD2 (6 bases). With 2 bases removed from V and 2 bases from J, the gap between germline ends came to 7 bases. The CDR3 covers 14 residues. CDR1 is KGHDR, CDR2 SFDVKD, per germline. CDR3 bases: TGTGCCACCAGTGATTCGGGGGACACAGATACGCAGTATTTT. Translating it yields CATSDSGDTDTQYF.

This clonotype has ten or more counts. The genes are TRBV2 and TRBJ2-1, with D possibly being TRBD2 (5 bases). The germline CDR1 and CDR2 sequences are SNHLY and FYNNEI. The CDR3 extends over 13 amino acids. V lost 5 bases and J lost 7, with 12 bases in between. CDR3 sequence (DNA): TGTGCCAGCAGTCCCGGGGTCTGGAATGAGCAGTTCTTC. This gives the protein CASSPGVWNEQFF.

V usage is TRBV5-1 and J usage is TRBJ2-1; tentative D call: TRBD2 (5 bases). The V gene's germline CDR1 is SGHRS and CDR2 YFSETQ. This CDR3 is built from 18 residues. Trimming left V 1 base short and J 8 bases short, with 25 bases between. The CDR3 DNA sequence: TGCGCCAGCAGCTTGCCGTCACAAGGTAGACGGAGGCTCGATGAGCAGTTCTTC. This translates into CASSLPSQGRRRLDEQFF.

This chain joins TRBV12-3 or TRBV12-4 and TRBJ1-1, with D hard to call. V lost 7 bases and J lost 11, with 20 bases in between. The length of the CDR3 is 13 residues. The CDR3 sequence: CASTLREQSPAFF. CDR3 nucleotides: TGTGCCAGCACTCTCCGGGAGCAAAGCCCGGCTTTCTTT.

This clonotype has at least ten counts. The chain joins TRBV12-3 or TRBV12-4 to TRBJ1-1; weak D call: TRBD1 (6 bases). V was cut by 7 bases and J by 11 bases, with 17 bases left in between. The length of the CDR3 is 12 residues. The DNA for the CDR3 is TGTGCCAGCACCCCGGGACAACATATGGCTTTCTTT. Translated: CASTPGQHMAFF.

This chain uses TRBV6-5 with TRBJ2-7; TRBD1 agrees at 7 bases. The CDR3 consists of 16 residues. Losses at the gene ends were 4 bases for V and 5 bases for J; bases not matched to a gene: 14. From germline, CDR1 is MNHEY and CDR2 SVGAGI. Here the CDR3 DNA reads TGTGCCAGCAGTTCGGCCTCGACAGGGAGAGCGGACGAGCAGTACGTC. Translating it yields CASSSASTGRADEQYV.

The chain has TRBV4-1 and TRBJ2-5; the match to TRBD2 covers 8 bases. CDR1 and CDR2 (germline): MGHRA, YSYEKL. J lost 5 bases, V lost 2 bases, and 13 bases had no gene match. The CDR3 is 17 amino acids. Written as DNA, the CDR3 is TGCGCCAGCAGCCAACGGCTAGCGGGCACTACCGGGGAGACCCAGTACTTC. Translation gives CASSQRLAGTTGETQYF.

This rearrangement joins TRBV14 to TRBJ2-7, with 10 nucleotides matching TRBD2. The J segment lost 3 bases and the V segment lost 4 bases, leaving 12 bases of the junction unmatched. CDR3 size: 17 residues. The germline V gene has CDR1 SGHDN and CDR2 FVKESK. As DNA, the CDR3 is TGTGCCAGCAGCCGAGACTTTGGCGAGCGGGAGGGCTACGAGCAGTACTTC. Translation gives CASSRDFGEREGYEQYF.

This clonotype was seen many times. The genes are TRBV29-1 and TRBJ2-1; no clear D. Germline V gene lookup returns CDR1 SQVTM and CDR2 ANQGSEA. V lost 0 bases, J lost 12 bases, and 12 bases lay in between. This CDR3 is 12 amino acids long. CDR3 protein: CSVEDRADGQFF. As DNA, the CDR3 is TGCAGCGTTGAAGATCGAGCAGACGGGCAGTTCTTC.

The genes are TRBV5-1 and TRBJ1-1; D gene ambiguous. From germline, CDR1 is SGHRS and CDR2 YFSETQ. The CDR3 extends over 14 amino acids. The V end was cut by 5 bases, the J end by 8 bases, with 19 bases between. CDR3 in DNA: TGCGCCAGCAGTCCCGACGGGTTTAGTATCGAAGCTTTCTTT. Translation: CASSPDGFSIEAFF.

This clonotype has just a few counts. This chain joins TRBV4-1 and TRBJ2-2, with D tentatively TRBD2 (5 bases). CDR1 and CDR2 (germline): MGHRA, YSYEKL. CDR3 size: 15 residues. Trimming took off 3 bases at V and 7 bases at J, with 15 bases between the two ends. CDR3 protein: CASSQRTDPSGELFF. The CDR3 DNA sequence: TGCGCCAGCAGCCAGCGGACTGACCCCAGCGGGGAGCTGTTTTTT.

This clonotype was counted between two and nine times. The chain couples TRBV12-3 or TRBV12-4 to TRBJ1-2; maybe TRBD1 (6 bases). The CDR3 runs 13 residues. Deletions cut 6 bases from V and 4 bases from J, with 12 bases between. The CDR3 nucleotides are TGTGCCAGCAGACCTCAGGGGCGCTATGGCTACACCTTC. Translation: CASRPQGRYGYTF.

This clonotype was detected a few times. The rearrangement joins TRBV10-2 to TRBJ2-1; D call uncertain. Germline V gene sequence: CDR1 WSHSY, CDR2 SAAADI. The CDR3 spans 11 residues. V lost 6 bases and J lost 5, with 5 bases in between. The CDR3 DNA is TGCGCCAGCAGGGTAGACAATGAGCAGTTCTTC. It encodes CASRVDNEQFF.

The chain recombines TRBV10-3 with TRBJ1-2; no clear D gene. There are 14 residues in the CDR3. V lost 4 bases and J lost 3, with 12 bases in between. The germline gives CDR1 ENHRY, CDR2 SYGVKD. The CDR3 DNA reads TGTGCCATCAGTGTCGAGGGAGGAGACTATGGCTACACCTTC. Translation gives CAISVEGGDYGYTF.

The sample holds a few counts of this clonotype. The rearrangement links TRBV7-9 to TRBJ2-3; 8 bases fit TRBD1. With V trimmed by 7 bases and J by 3 bases, 12 bases remained unmatched. The CDR3 covers 16 residues. Germline V gene sequence: CDR1 SEHNR, CDR2 FQNEAQ (reference sequence). CDR3 DNA: TGTGCCAGCAACCCCCCCGCAGGGGGCAGGACAGATACGCAGTATTTT. This gives the protein CASNPPAGGRTDTQYF.

This clonotype has ten or more counts. The V and J genes are TRBV9 and TRBJ2-1; TRBD1 aligns across 7 bases. Looked up from germline, CDR1 is SGDLS and CDR2 is YYNGEE. V trimming: 0 bases; J trimming: 4 bases; junction bases outside the gene matches: 4. This CDR3 is built from 15 residues. In nucleotides, the CDR3 is TGTGCCAGCAGCGTAGGGGGGACAGATTACAATGAGCAGTTCTTC. Its protein product is CASSVGGTDYNEQFF.

The chain employs TRBV7-2 and TRBJ2-7; 7 bases are a match to TRBD1. Looked up from germline, CDR1 is SGHTA and CDR2 is FQGNSA. The CDR3 covers 15 residues. Germline trimming cut 6 bases from V and 7 bases from J; bases unmatched to any gene: 15. The CDR3 nucleotides are TGTGCCAGCAGTACCATAGGGACAGCTCTAGAGGAGCAGTACTTC. Translation gives CASSTIGTALEEQYF.

CDR3 nucleotide sequence: TGTGCCAGCAGGCCCGTTAGGGTGGGCACTGAAGCTTTCTTT. The encoded protein is CASRPVRVGTEAFF. The chain has TRBV6-1 and TRBJ1-1; D remains ambiguous. The CDR3 runs to 14 residues. Trimming left V 6 bases short and J 4 bases short, with 15 bases between. Germline CDR1 and CDR2: MNHNS and SASEGT.

The chain carries TRBV19 and TRBJ2-2; the match to TRBD2 covers 8 bases. From germline, CDR1 is LNHDA and CDR2 SQIVND (reference sequence). V was clipped by 4 bases and J by 0 bases; unmatched bases: 4. The CDR3 is made up of 16 amino acids. DNA of the CDR3: TGTGCCAGTAGTAAAAATAGCGGGGCGAACACCGGGGAGCTGTTTTTT. It translates to CASSKNSGANTGELFF.

A few counts support this clonotype. V is TRBV9 and J is TRBJ2-7; tentative D call: TRBD1 (6 bases). V lost 2 bases to trimming and J lost 0 bases, with 9 bases between them. CDR3 length: 14 amino acids. In germline, CDR1 is SGDLS, CDR2 YYNGEE. The CDR3 DNA reads as TGTGCCAGCAGCGTCTACAGGGACTCCTACGAGCAGTACTTC. It specifies CASSVYRDSYEQYF. The variable domain in full, completed from reference TRBV9 and TRBJ2-7, reads DSGVTQTPKHLITATGQRVTLRCSPRSGDLSVYWYQQSLDQGLQFLIQYYNGEERAKGNILERFSAQQFPDLHSELNLSSLELGDSALYFCASSVYRDSYEQYFGPGTRLTVT.

This clonotype was picked up a small number of times. The J gene is TRBJ2-2, the V gene TRBV20-1; D gene uncertain. This CDR3 has 14 residues. CDR1 is DFQATT, CDR2 SNEGSKA, per germline (reference sequence). Trimming cost V 1 base and J 6 bases, with 12 bases left between them. The CDR3 nucleotides are TGCAGTGCTAGAGTCGACACGGTAGCCGGGGAGCTGTTTTTT. Amino acids: CSARVDTVAGELFF.

This clonotype has a count of ten or more. The chain has TRBV28 and TRBJ1-1, with a weak D call TRBD1 (6 bases). Germline V CDR1 and CDR2: MDHEN, SYDVKM. The CDR3 has 13 amino acids. Trimming shortened V by 5 bases and J by 8 bases, and 15 bases separated the two germline ends. The CDR3 sequence: CASSPNLGGEAFF. DNA of the CDR3: TGTGCCAGCAGTCCAAATCTGGGGGGCGAAGCTTTCTTT.

The chain recombines TRBV9 with TRBJ2-7, with TRBD2 identical over 9 bases. The V gene's germline CDR1 is SGDLS and CDR2 YYNGEE. This CDR3 is 15 amino acids long. V was clipped by 0 bases and J by 4 bases; unmatched bases: 5. This CDR3 reads CASSVAVAGEYEQYF. CDR3 DNA sequence: TGTGCCAGCAGCGTAGCGGTAGCGGGAGAATACGAGCAGTACTTC.

The table lists this clonotype with a few counts. V gene TRBV12-3 or TRBV12-4 combines with J gene TRBJ1-2; D possibly corresponds to TRBD1 (6 bases). CDR3 length: 13 residues. The V end lost 4 bases, the J end lost 4 bases, and 10 bases lay between the germline ends. CDR3 nucleotide sequence: TGTGCCAGCAGTTCACAACAGGGCTATGGCTACACCTTC. This gives the protein CASSSQQGYGYTF.

The chain joins TRBV6-1 to TRBJ2-2, with D perhaps TRBD2 (6 bases). The CDR3 covers 14 residues. The ends were cut back, 6 bases at V and 1 base at J, with 9 bases in the middle. In germline, CDR1 is MNHNS, CDR2 SASEGT. CDR3 region: CASRHGGNTGELFF. The CDR3 nucleotides read TGTGCCAGCAGACACGGGGGGAACACCGGGGAGCTGTTTTTT.

This clonotype was recorded many times. This chain links TRBV27 with TRBJ2-1; D is ambiguous. The CDR3 is 14 residues long. Germline CDR1 is MNHEY and CDR2 is SMNVEV (reference sequence). V lost 5 bases and J 0 bases, leaving 8 bases between the germline ends. In nucleotides, the CDR3 is TGTGCCAGCAGTGGCCGAAGCTCCTACAATGAGCAGTTCTTC. It encodes CASSGRSSYNEQFF.

This clonotype occurred many times. This chain connects TRBV5-1 to TRBJ2-1, with D perhaps given as TRBD1 or TRBD2 (5 bases each). Germline lookup yields CDR1 SGHRS and CDR2 YFSETQ. This CDR3 is 17 amino acids long. Trimming pared 4 bases from V and 0 bases from J, leaving 17 bases between. In nucleotides, the CDR3 is TGCGCCAGCAGCCCTGGGGCGGGTCTAAGCTCCTACAATGAGCAGTTCTTC. Translating gives CASSPGAGLSSYNEQFF.

V is TRBV4-1 and J is TRBJ2-3, with D unresolved. Germline V gene data show CDR1 as MGHRA and CDR2 as YSYEKL. The CDR3 is 15 amino acids. V lost 0 bases to trimming and J lost 1 base, with 8 bases between them. The CDR3 sequence is CASSQDSARTDTQYF. The CDR3 region has the DNA TGCGCCAGCAGCCAAGATTCAGCCCGCACAGATACGCAGTATTTT.

This clonotype was seen at least ten times. V is TRBV3-1 and J is TRBJ2-1; TRBD2 agrees at 11 bases. This CDR3 has 17 amino acids. CDR1 and CDR2 from the germline V gene are LGHDT and YNNKEL (reference sequence). V lost 1 base, J lost 2 bases, and 4 bases stayed unmatched. The CDR3 here is CASSQGLAGTPYNEQFF. The DNA of the CDR3 is TGTGCCAGCAGCCAAGGACTAGCGGGGACCCCCTACAATGAGCAGTTCTTC.